The 29 T cell receptor beta chains given below trace back to one sample, sequenced in a study of shared clonotypes between healthy human individuals. Naive CD8 cells lacked CD45RO, underwent positive selection for CCR7 and left out terminally differentiated effector memory CD45RA+ cells. Assay used: immunoSEQ multiplex PCR; TCRdb lists only in-frame clones, some missing. The sample has about 2 million clones, about 95% seen once. The sample was naive CD8+ T cells sorted from blood. The source of these receptors is a man between 18 and 35 years old in good health.

Here the CDR3 reads CASSYSSHDNYGYTF. In nucleotides, the CDR3 is TGTGCCAGCAGTTACTCGAGCCACGATAACTATGGCTACACCTTC. The chain recombines TRBV6-5 with TRBJ1-2; D uncertain. Germline V gene sequence: CDR1 MNHEY, CDR2 SVGAGI. The CDR3 extends over 15 amino acids. Trimming left V 0 bases short and J 1 base short, with 9 bases between.

This chain connects TRBV9 to TRBJ2-3; D ambiguous. CDR1 and CDR2 from the germline V gene are SGDLS and YYNGEE. The CDR3 length is 14 residues. V was clipped by 3 bases and J by 3 bases, with 11 bases between them. In DNA form, the CDR3 reads TGTGCCAGCAGCGAAAGATGGGCGACAGATACGCAGTATTTT. This codes for CASSERWATDTQYF.

The chain recombines TRBV30 with TRBJ2-7; 8 bases align to TRBD1. The ends lost 1 base at V and 3 bases at J; junction bases unmatched: 5. The CDR3 has 14 residues. Germline V gives CDR1 GTSNPN, CDR2 SVGIG (reference sequence). DNA of the CDR3: TGTGCCTGGAGTGACCCAGGGGGCTACTACGAGCAGTACTTC. Its protein product is CAWSDPGGYYEQYF. The variable domain in full, completed from reference TRBV30 and TRBJ2-7, reads SQTIHQWPATLVQPVGSPLSLECTVEGTSNPNLYWYRQAAGRGLQLLFYSVGIGQISSEVPQNLSASRPQDRQFILSSKKLLLSDSGFYLCAWSDPGGYYEQYFGPGTRLTVT.

The chain has TRBV11-2 and TRBJ1-3, with D unclear. The germline V gene has CDR1 SGHAT and CDR2 FQNNGV. CDR3 length equals 15 residues. Trimming removed 0 bases from V and 0 bases from J, with 6 bases in between. The CDR3 loop reads CASSLDQYSGNTIYF. The CDR3 DNA follows: TGTGCCAGCAGCTTAGACCAGTACTCTGGAAACACCATATATTTT.

The chain recombines TRBV7-9 with TRBJ2-7; D uncertain. The CDR3 is 15 amino acids. Trimming took off 4 bases at V and 1 base at J, with 14 bases between the two ends. Germline loops: CDR1 SEHNR, CDR2 FQNEAQ (reference sequence). The CDR3 sequence is CASSSTTASSYEQYF. The DNA for the CDR3 is TGTGCCAGCAGCTCCACAACAGCTAGTTCCTACGAGCAGTACTTC.

This chain joins TRBV27 and TRBJ2-3, with TRBD2 matching over 7 bases. Trimming took 6 bases from V and 4 from J; bases not matched to a gene: 13. Germline V gives CDR1 MNHEY, CDR2 SMNVEV (reference sequence). This CDR3 is 16 amino acids long. The CDR3 DNA sequence: TGTGCCAGCAGATTCCTAGCGGAAGATGGGGCAGATACGCAGTATTTT. Translated, it gives CASRFLAEDGADTQYF.

The V call is TRBV10-3, the J call TRBJ2-7; D possibly corresponds to TRBD2 (7 bases). The germline gives CDR1 ENHRY, CDR2 SYGVKD. Between the trimmed V and J ends, which lost 10 bases and 0 bases, there was a span of 13 bases. CDR3 size: 13 residues. CDR3 DNA: TGTGCCAGTGGCGGGGGCGACTCCTACGAGCAGTACTTC. It is translated as CASGGGDSYEQYF.

This chain uses TRBV5-6 with TRBJ2-7; D is unclear. CDR3 size: 13 residues. The V end lost 2 bases, the J end lost 2 bases, and 8 bases lay between the germline ends. Germline V lookup: CDR1 SGHDT, CDR2 YYEEEE. CDR3: CASSFNSPYEQYF. The CDR3 nucleotides are TGTGCCAGCAGCTTCAACAGCCCCTACGAGCAGTACTTC.

The rearrangement joins TRBV9 to TRBJ2-2, with no clear D. Per germline, CDR1 SGDLS and CDR2 YYNGEE. V dropped 0 bases and J dropped 4 bases, with 10 bases sitting between them. The CDR3 has 15 residues. CDR3 coding DNA: TGTGCCAGCAGCGTAGACGGGTCCGGCACCGGGGAGCTGTTTTTT. Translated: CASSVDGSGTGELFF.

This chain joins TRBV13 and TRBJ2-7; 8 bases line up with TRBD1. CDR1 PRHDT and CDR2 FYEKMQ come from the germline V gene (reference sequence). The CDR3 runs to 18 residues. V lost 0 bases and J lost 0; bases outside the gene matches: 10. The chain's CDR3 is CASSLGLWDRYNSYEQYF. As DNA, the CDR3 is TGTGCCAGCAGCTTAGGCCTATGGGACAGGTACAACTCCTACGAGCAGTACTTC.

This chain joins TRBV5-6 and TRBJ2-2; a possible D gene is TRBD1 (5 bases). Trimming took off 4 bases at V and 6 bases at J, with 7 bases between the two ends. The V gene's germline CDR1 is SGHDT and CDR2 YYEEEE. This CDR3 contains 12 residues. DNA for the CDR3: TGTGCCAGCAGCCCAGGGTCCGGGGAGCTGTTTTTT. Translating gives CASSPGSGELFF. The whole variable domain, remainder taken from reference TRBV5-6 and TRBJ2-2, is DAGVTQSPTHLIKTRGQQVTLRCSPKSGHDTVSWYQQALGQGPQFIFQYYEEEERQRGNFPDRFSGHQFPNYSSELNVNALLLGDSALYLCASSPGSGELFFGEGSRLTVL.

Notes on this clone: The junction differs from germline at one of its ends, possibly a read error. The chain recombines TRBV7-7 with TRBJ2-1, with 12 nucleotides matching TRBD2. The CDR3 is 16 residues long. Germline V gene lookup returns CDR1 SSHAT and CDR2 FNYEAQ (reference sequence). The CDR3 is CASSPILAGGGNEQFF. DNA for the CDR3: TGTGCTAGCAGCCCGATACTAGCGGGAGGAGGCAATGAGCAGTTCTTC.

The chain couples TRBV29-1 to TRBJ2-1, with D possibly matching TRBD2 (5 bases). Germline CDR1 reads SQVTM; CDR2 reads ANQGSEA. With 4 bases removed from V and 7 bases from J, the gap between germline ends came to 20 bases. The CDR3 loop spans 15 amino acids. CDR3 protein: CSVVLGNSVKNEQFF. For the CDR3, the DNA is TGCAGCGTTGTTTTGGGTAATAGCGTAAAGAATGAGCAGTTCTTC.

The rearrangement links TRBV13 to TRBJ1-3; D call uncertain. V lost 3 bases and J lost 0, with 6 bases in between. The CDR3 spans 14 residues. Germline-derived CDR1 and CDR2 are PRHDT and FYEKMQ (reference sequence). Written as DNA, the CDR3 is TGTGCCAGCAGCTTTATGGTCTCTGGAAACACCATATATTTT. Its translation: CASSFMVSGNTIYF.

V and J are TRBV5-4 and TRBJ2-7, with 7 bases matching TRBD1. V lost 5 bases to trimming and J lost 3 bases; unmatched junction nucleotides: 11. The CDR3 totals 15 residues. Germline V gives CDR1 SGHNT, CDR2 YYREEE (reference sequence). The CDR3 is CASREGQSGIYEQYF. The DNA for the CDR3 is TGTGCCAGCAGAGAGGGACAGAGTGGAATCTACGAGCAGTACTTC.

Notes on this clone: Other DNA sequences in this sample translate to the same CDR3. This chain links TRBV19 with TRBJ2-1, with D perhaps TRBD1 (6 bases). This CDR3 spans 13 amino acids. CDR1 LNHDA and CDR2 SQIVND come from the germline V gene (reference sequence). Trimming cost V 6 bases and J 3 bases, with 9 bases left between them. The CDR3: CASRDSVYNEQFF. The CDR3 coding sequence is TGTGCCAGTAGGGACAGCGTCTACAATGAGCAGTTCTTC.

The chain is built from TRBV5-4 and TRBJ1-2; D not resolved. The V gene's germline CDR1 is SGHNT and CDR2 YYREEE (reference sequence). Trimming took 2 bases from V and 6 from J, leaving 11 bases between them. This CDR3 spans 13 amino acids. CDR3 loop: CASSLVDWDGYTF. Here the CDR3 DNA reads TGTGCCAGCAGCTTAGTGGACTGGGATGGCTACACCTTC.

This clone was observed a single time. The chain employs TRBV7-8 and TRBJ1-2, with D tentatively TRBD1 (5 bases). Per the germline V gene, CDR1 is SGHVS and CDR2 is FQNEAQ. There are 13 residues in the CDR3. V gave up 5 bases and J gave up 8 bases, with 15 bases separating them. The CDR3 reads CASSVGARKGYTF. As DNA, the CDR3 is TGTGCCAGCAGCGTAGGGGCGCGGAAAGGCTACACCTTC.

The chain has TRBV5-5 and TRBJ1-6; weak D call: TRBD1 (6 bases). Germline V gives CDR1 SGHKS, CDR2 YYEKEE (reference sequence). The CDR3 length is 15 residues. V gave up 4 bases and J gave up 12 bases, with 20 bases separating them. CDR3 amino acids: CASSPRTVKFIPLHF. In DNA form, the CDR3 reads TGTGCCAGCAGCCCTAGGACAGTCAAATTCATACCCCTCCACTTT.

This clone appeared once. The genes are TRBV6-8 and TRBJ2-4; the match to TRBD1 covers 8 bases. Germline V gene lookup returns CDR1 MNHGY and CDR2 SAAAGT. The CDR3 length is 15 residues. With V trimmed by 5 bases and J by 8 bases, 11 bases remained unmatched. The CDR3 loop is CASSRVDRVRHIQYF. For the CDR3, the DNA is TGTGCCAGCAGTAGAGTGGACAGGGTCCGACACATTCAGTACTTC.

This clone was observed a handful of times. The chain has TRBV7-9 and TRBJ1-2, with 7 bases lining up with TRBD1. Trimming took 10 bases from V and 6 from J; bases not matched to a gene: 11. There are 13 residues in the CDR3. Looked up from germline, CDR1 is SEHNR and CDR2 is FQNEAQ (reference sequence). The CDR3: CAILYRTGDGYTF. In nucleotides, the CDR3 is TGTGCCATCCTTTACCGGACAGGTGATGGCTACACCTTC.

J is TRBJ2-6 and V is TRBV4-3; possibly TRBD1 for D (5 bases). Per germline, CDR1 LGHNA and CDR2 YSLEER. Trimming removed 4 bases at V and 4 bases at J, with 11 bases between. There are 15 residues in the CDR3. The CDR3 reads CASSLGVLGANVLTF. In DNA form, the CDR3 reads TGCGCCAGCAGCCTAGGGGTGTTGGGGGCCAACGTCCTGACTTTC.

A word on this clone: In the same sample, other DNA sequences code for this CDR3. This rearrangement joins TRBV27 to TRBJ2-3; D gene ambiguous. V dropped 5 bases and J dropped 1 base, with 7 bases sitting between them. There are 13 residues in the CDR3. Germline V gene sequence: CDR1 MNHEY, CDR2 SMNVEV (reference sequence). CDR3 DNA sequence: TGTGCCAGCAGTCCGGTGGGCACAGATACGCAGTATTTT. Amino acid sequence: CASSPVGTDTQYF.

V gene TRBV19 combines with J gene TRBJ1-1; D possibly corresponds to TRBD1 (6 bases). V was clipped by 5 bases and J by 4 bases, with 11 bases between them. Germline values: CDR1 LNHDA, CDR2 SQIVND (reference sequence). This CDR3 is built from 13 residues. CDR3 sequence: CASSSGASTEAFF. CDR3 nucleotide sequence: TGTGCCAGTAGTTCGGGGGCCTCCACTGAAGCTTTCTTT.

A single count supports this clone. At the DNA level, this CDR3 is encoded by other sequences in the same sample as well. The chain recombines TRBV5-6 with TRBJ2-7; D perhaps matches TRBD1 (5 bases). Germline V gene sequence: CDR1 SGHDT, CDR2 YYEEEE. This CDR3 has 13 residues. V lost 0 bases and J lost 5, with 9 bases in between. CDR3 nucleotide sequence: TGTGCCAGCAGCTTGGTTGTAGGGGACGAGCAGTACTTC. Translated: CASSLVVGDEQYF.

This chain links TRBV7-9 with TRBJ2-3; D is undetermined. Trimming took 5 bases from V and 4 from J, leaving 10 bases between them. CDR3 length: 13 amino acids. Germline V gene sequence: CDR1 SEHNR, CDR2 FQNEAQ (reference sequence). CDR3 bases: TGTGCCAGCAGCCCCTTGCTGGCAGATACGCAGTATTTT. Translation gives CASSPLLADTQYF.

The chain links TRBV23-1 to TRBJ1-2; 10 positions agree with TRBD1. TRBV23-1 is recorded as an ORF, its role being uncertain. V trimming: 2 bases; J trimming: 4 bases; junction bases outside the gene matches: 16. CDR3 length: 19 amino acids. The CDR3 DNA is TGCGCCAGCAGTCAACCACCGGGGACAGGGGTCCCCCGGGTCTATGGCTACACCTTC. Encoded protein: CASSQPPGTGVPRVYGYTF.

The rearrangement uses TRBV6-1 and TRBJ2-1, with 7 bases matching TRBD1. The CDR3 loop spans 14 amino acids. V shed 0 bases and J 8 bases; nucleotides not matched to a gene: 4. Germline V CDR1 and CDR2: MNHNS, SASEGT. CDR3 amino acids: CASSEARGGDEQFF. CDR3 coding DNA: TGTGCCAGCAGTGAAGCTAGAGGGGGCGATGAGCAGTTCTTC.

The V gene is TRBV27, the J gene TRBJ1-2, with 11 bases identical to TRBD1. V lost 3 bases to trimming and J lost 4 bases; unmatched junction nucleotides: 7. This CDR3 has 16 amino acids. Looked up from germline, CDR1 is MNHEY and CDR2 is SMNVEV (reference sequence). The CDR3 nucleotides are TGTGCCAGCAGTTTCCGGGACAGGGGGGGATTCTATGGCTACACCTTC. Amino acids: CASSFRDRGGFYGYTF.